One and the same sample provided the 30 T cell receptor beta chains below, sequenced in a study of early T cells in non-severe SARS-CoV-2 infection. TCRdb re-called the 5' RACE reads through MiXCR, storing one row per CDR3 protein. Altogether tens of thousands of distinct CDR3 sequences are present, 13% being singletons, with the ten largest covering approximately 4.7%. Sequencing was carried out using whole blood. Receptors originate from an adult who was a healthcare worker with PCR-confirmed SARS-CoV-2 infection or an uninfected control (not recorded which).

This clonotype showed up many times. The CDR3, as DNA: TGTGCCAGCAGCCGGACAGGGGAATATGGCTACACCTTC. It is translated as CASSRTGEYGYTF. The chain carries TRBV13 and TRBJ1-2, with 9 bases that match TRBD1. The CDR3 is 13 residues long. The V gene's germline CDR1 is PRHDT and CDR2 FYEKMQ (reference sequence). After removal of 5 bases from V and 5 bases from J, the junction contained 3 bases not matched to a gene.

In this sample, this clonotype turned up a few times. The chain has TRBV10-1 and TRBJ2-2; either TRBD1 or TRBD2 may supply D (5 bases each). The CDR3 loop spans 12 amino acids. Trimming pared 4 bases from V and 8 bases from J, leaving 8 bases between. CDR1 is WNHNN and CDR2 is SYGVQD in the germline V gene (reference sequence). Here the CDR3 reads CASSVEGGELFF. The CDR3 coding sequence is TGCGCCAGCAGTGTTGAGGGGGGGGAGCTGTTTTTT.

This clonotype has a handful of counts. V usage is TRBV4-1 and J usage is TRBJ1-5; the match to TRBD1 covers 8 bases. The CDR3 has 17 amino acids. The ends lost 4 bases at V and 0 bases at J; junction bases unmatched: 8. Germline V gene lookup returns CDR1 MGHRA and CDR2 YSYEKL. This CDR3 is CASSPTGAGYSNQPQHF. The CDR3 nucleotides are TGCGCCAGCAGCCCGACAGGGGCAGGGTATAGCAATCAGCCCCAGCATTTT.

This chain joins TRBV20-1 and TRBJ1-2, with D unresolved. Trimming shortened V by 0 bases and J by 0 bases, and 11 bases separated the two germline ends. Germline V lookup: CDR1 DFQATT, CDR2 SNEGSKA (reference sequence). The CDR3 runs to 15 residues. The CDR3 protein is CSARDLGTANYGYTF. CDR3 nucleotides: TGCAGTGCTAGAGATTTGGGTACAGCTAACTATGGCTACACCTTC.

In nucleotides, the CDR3 is TGCGCCAGCAGCCAAGATCCCGTAAACGAGCAGTACTTC. It yields the protein CASSQDPVNEQYF. V gene TRBV4-1 combines with J gene TRBJ2-7; unclear D gene. The CDR3 covers 13 residues. Trimming removed 0 bases from V and 5 bases from J, with 8 bases in between. Germline loops: CDR1 MGHRA, CDR2 YSYEKL.

At least ten counts were recorded for this clonotype. The chain is built from TRBV5-1 and TRBJ2-1; TRBD2 matches 8 bases. Germline lookup yields CDR1 SGHRS and CDR2 YFSETQ. The CDR3 consists of 17 residues. The V gene end was trimmed by 2 bases and the J gene end by 2 bases; junction bases not matched to a gene: 9. The CDR3: CASSFSRSGGPYNEQFF. The CDR3 DNA follows: TGCGCCAGCAGCTTCAGTCGGAGCGGGGGCCCCTACAATGAGCAGTTCTTC.

In this sample, this clonotype turned up once. The chain combines TRBV6-5 with TRBJ2-7; D is undetermined. CDR3 length: 12 amino acids. The V end was cut by 4 bases, the J end by 6 bases, with 10 bases between. Germline loops: CDR1 MNHEY, CDR2 SVGAGI. In nucleotides, the CDR3 is TGTGCCAGCAGTTCATCCAATCGCGAGCAGTACTTC. Its translation: CASSSSNREQYF.

This clonotype was recorded at least ten times. This chain uses TRBV5-4 with TRBJ2-6; unclear D gene. Germline-derived CDR1 and CDR2 are SGHNT and YYREEE (reference sequence). The V end lost 1 base, the J end lost 0 bases, and 8 bases lay between the germline ends. The CDR3 sequence is 16 residues long. CDR3 region: CASSLRRHSGANVLTF. The CDR3 nucleotides read TGTGCCAGCAGCTTGCGACGCCACTCTGGGGCCAACGTCCTGACTTTC.

The rearrangement joins TRBV7-9 to TRBJ1-1; D is ambiguous. Germline CDR1 and CDR2: SEHNR and FQNEAQ (reference sequence). V lost 5 bases, J lost 3 bases, and 13 bases lay in between. This CDR3 is 14 amino acids long. CDR3 in amino acids: CASSRLQSHTEAFF. The CDR3 region has the DNA TGTGCCAGCAGCCGGCTCCAGAGTCACACTGAAGCTTTCTTT.

This clonotype was observed at least ten times. The chain links TRBV7-2 to TRBJ2-5; the D call may be TRBD1 or TRBD2 (6 bases each). Germline loops: CDR1 SGHTA, CDR2 FQGNSA. This CDR3 has 15 residues. Trimming removed 6 bases at V and 5 bases at J, with 19 bases between. The CDR3 protein is CASSLVGGPSETQYF. The CDR3 DNA reads as TGTGCCAGCAGTCTCGTTGGGGGGCCCAGCGAGACCCAGTACTTC.

Many counts were recorded for this clonotype. The genes are TRBV4-1 and TRBJ1-2; TRBD1 is a possible D gene (5 bases). V was clipped by 4 bases and J by 6 bases, with 18 bases between them. This CDR3 has 15 amino acids. CDR1 MGHRA and CDR2 YSYEKL come from the germline V gene. For the CDR3, the DNA is TGCGCCAGCAGCCCCCTTCTCCCCGGGACCCATGGCTACACCTTC. It codes for CASSPLLPGTHGYTF.

This clonotype was counted at least ten times. CDR3 nucleotide sequence: TGCAGTGCTCCACATGGCCCTGGAAACACCATATATTTT. Protein sequence: CSAPHGPGNTIYF. V gene TRBV20-1 combines with J gene TRBJ1-3, with D hard to call. The CDR3 consists of 13 residues. The germline V gene has CDR1 DFQATT and CDR2 SNEGSKA (reference sequence). V was pared by 5 bases and J by 2 bases, with 10 bases between.

This clonotype was observed at least ten times. The chain links TRBV6-5 to TRBJ1-6; D is ambiguous. The CDR3 covers 13 residues. Looked up from germline, CDR1 is MNHEY and CDR2 is SVGAGI. Trimming removed 0 bases at V and 9 bases at J, with 6 bases between. Here the CDR3 reads CASSYSGSSPLHF. CDR3 in DNA: TGTGCCAGCAGTTACTCAGGGTCTTCACCCCTCCACTTT.

This clonotype was recorded at least ten times. The genes are TRBV7-3 and TRBJ2-2; 10 bases match TRBD2. CDR3 length: 16 residues. The trim removed 1 base at V and 6 bases at J, leaving 5 bases unmatched. Germline assignment: CDR1 SGHTA and CDR2 FQGTGA. The CDR3 spells CASSLNSGGAPGELFF. The DNA for the CDR3 is TGTGCCAGCAGCTTAAACAGCGGGGGGGCCCCCGGGGAGCTGTTTTTT.

Ten or more counts support this clonotype. V gene TRBV6-1 combines with J gene TRBJ2-5; 8 bases map to TRBD2. The length of the CDR3 is 15 residues. The V gene end was trimmed by 7 bases and the J gene end by 3 bases; junction bases not matched to a gene: 10. Germline CDR1 reads MNHNS; CDR2 reads SASEGT. This CDR3 reads CASKRGGTSEETQYF. CDR3 DNA sequence: TGTGCCAGCAAACGGGGCGGGACTAGTGAAGAGACCCAGTACTTC.

The V gene is TRBV5-1, the J gene TRBJ2-7; D tentatively fits TRBD1 or TRBD2 (5 bases each). Per germline, CDR1 SGHRS and CDR2 YFSETQ. This CDR3 comprises 15 residues. V was trimmed by 4 bases and J by 0 bases, leaving 14 bases between them. CDR3 protein: CASSIGTADSYEQYF. CDR3 coding DNA: TGCGCCAGCAGCATCGGGACCGCTGACTCCTACGAGCAGTACTTC. The variable domain in full, with the rest retrieved from reference TRBV5-1 and TRBJ2-7, is KAGVTQTPRYLIKTRGQQVTLSCSPISGHRSVSWYQQTPGQGLQFLFEYFSETQRNKGNFPGRFSGRQFSNSRSEMNVSTLELGDSALYLCASSIGTADSYEQYFGPGTRLTVT.

This clonotype was counted ten times or more. This rearrangement joins TRBV7-6 to TRBJ2-7; the D gene could be TRBD1 or TRBD2 (5 bases each). The germline gives CDR1 SGHVS, CDR2 FNYEAQ. Trimming left V 2 bases short and J 4 bases short, with 12 bases between. This CDR3 has 14 residues. The chain's CDR3 is CASSLWSGSYEQYF. Written as DNA, the CDR3 is TGTGCCAGCAGCTTATGGTCAGGGAGTTACGAGCAGTACTTC.

This clonotype was detected many times. The chain couples TRBV9 to TRBJ2-1; 8 nucleotides align to TRBD1. J gave up 8 bases and V 3 bases, and 7 bases lay outside the gene matches. Germline V CDR1 and CDR2: SGDLS, YYNGEE. The length of the CDR3 is 14 residues. The chain's CDR3 is CASSGYRGAHEQFF. DNA for the CDR3: TGTGCCAGCAGCGGATACAGGGGGGCCCATGAGCAGTTCTTC.

The chain is built from TRBV30 and TRBJ1-2; no clear D. V was cut by 0 bases and J by 1 base, with 15 bases left in between. Germline V lookup: CDR1 GTSNPN, CDR2 SVGIG (reference sequence). This CDR3 is 16 amino acids long. For the CDR3, the DNA is TGTGCCTGGAGTGTGCCACAACGAACAGTTAACTATGGCTACACCTTC. Amino acids: CAWSVPQRTVNYGYTF.

This sequence joins TRBV10-3 and TRBJ1-5; possible D gene TRBD1, 5 bases. The CDR3 has 15 residues. With 4 bases removed from V and 5 bases from J, the gap between germline ends came to 15 bases. Germline values: CDR1 ENHRY, CDR2 SYGVKD. CDR3 residues: CAISGIAGPDQPQHF. The CDR3 region has the DNA TGTGCCATCAGTGGAATAGCAGGGCCTGATCAGCCCCAGCATTTT.

This clonotype was detected only a few times. The chain is built from TRBV29-1 and TRBJ2-1; TRBD2 agrees at 12 bases. This CDR3 has 15 amino acids. V lost 2 bases, J lost 6 bases, and 5 bases stayed unmatched. In germline, CDR1 is SQVTM, CDR2 ANQGSEA. The DNA for the CDR3 is TGCAGCGTTGAACCCCCTAGCGGGGGGGCCAATGAGCAGTTCTTC. Its protein product is CSVEPPSGGANEQFF.

This clonotype was seen only a few times. The V gene is TRBV4-1, the J gene TRBJ2-4; D perhaps matches TRBD1 (6 bases). The CDR3 is made up of 17 amino acids. V shed 0 bases and J shed 8 bases, with 20 bases lying between them. In germline, CDR1 is MGHRA, CDR2 YSYEKL. The CDR3 coding sequence is TGCGCCAGCAGCCAAGATCTTTATGGGTCAGGGGACGACATTCAGTACTTC. It yields the protein CASSQDLYGSGDDIQYF.

The rearrangement joins TRBV19 to TRBJ2-2; TRBD2 might be the D (6 bases). V lost 7 bases, J lost 4 bases, and 10 bases lay in between. CDR1 LNHDA and CDR2 SQIVND come from the germline V gene (reference sequence). There are 13 residues in the CDR3. CDR3 sequence reads: CASKEGPTGELFF. CDR3 DNA: TGTGCCAGTAAGGAGGGACCCACCGGGGAGCTGTTTTTT.

The gene calls are TRBV29-1 and TRBJ1-1, with 8 bases aligning to TRBD1. The ends lost 7 bases at V and 10 bases at J; junction bases unmatched: 20. Germline V CDR1 and CDR2: SQVTM, ANQGSEA. The CDR3 has 15 amino acids. In DNA form, the CDR3 reads TGCAGCGCCCATTTGTCGGTGACAGGGGACGTTGTAGCTTTCTTT. Translation gives CSAHLSVTGDVVAFF.

Remarks on this clonotype: This may arise from a read error, as a much more abundant clone is one base away. V and J are TRBV18 and TRBJ2-7; D might be TRBD1 (5 bases). The CDR3 totals 16 residues. Per germline, CDR1 KGHSH and CDR2 LQKENI. This CDR3 is CANSPPQALGDYEQYF. The DNA for the CDR3 is TGTGCCAACTCACCCCCACAGGCTTTAGGGGACTACGAGCAGTACTTC.

This clonotype has a handful of counts. The CDR3 DNA is TGTGCCAGCAGCTTCACCGGGACAGGGGGCAATCAGCCCCAGCATTTT. Its translation: CASSFTGTGGNQPQHF. The chain carries TRBV13 and TRBJ1-5; 10 bases map to TRBD1. This CDR3 region has 16 residues. With 3 bases clipped from V and 2 bases from J, the junction kept 4 bases outside the gene matches. Germline assignment: CDR1 PRHDT and CDR2 FYEKMQ (reference sequence).

The sample holds many counts of this clonotype. The genes are TRBV11-3 and TRBJ1-1; D gene ambiguous. Trimming took off 0 bases at V and 7 bases at J, with 12 bases between the two ends. The germline V gene encodes CDR1 SGHNT and CDR2 YENEEA. CDR3 length: 14 amino acids. CDR3 bases: TGTGCCAGCAGCTTAGATGGGTCCCGGGGTGAAGCTTTCTTT. Translated: CASSLDGSRGEAFF.

V gene TRBV29-1 combines with J gene TRBJ1-1; D call uncertain. Germline V gene lookup returns CDR1 SQVTM and CDR2 ANQGSEA. With 7 bases removed from V and 3 bases from J, the gap between germline ends came to 9 bases. The CDR3 sequence is 11 residues long. The CDR3 DNA reads TGCAGCGCCCTGATTGACACTGAAGCTTTCTTT. Translating gives CSALIDTEAFF.

In this sample, this clonotype turned up a few times. As DNA, the CDR3 is TGTGCCAGCAGCTTGGGAGGCGAAGACACCGGGGAGCTGTTTTTT. It codes for CASSLGGEDTGELFF. The chain carries TRBV5-5 and TRBJ2-2; D call uncertain. Between the trimmed V and J ends, which lost 0 bases and 3 bases, there was a span of 9 bases. The CDR3 totals 15 residues. The germline gives CDR1 SGHKS, CDR2 YYEKEE (reference sequence).

Only a few counts were recorded for this clonotype. The chain couples TRBV27 to TRBJ2-2; 9 bases align to TRBD1. J gave up 5 bases and V 4 bases, and 8 bases lay outside the gene matches. Per the germline V gene, CDR1 is MNHEY and CDR2 is SMNVEV (reference sequence). The CDR3 contains 16 residues. CDR3 loop: CASSSPGQGRTGELFF. CDR3 bases: TGTGCCAGCAGTTCCCCGGGACAGGGAAGGACCGGGGAGCTGTTTTTT.